These T cell receptor beta chains were read from a single sample in a study of CD8 T cells in ankylosing spondylitis. TCRdb ran MiXCR on the 5' RACE reads and lists one entry per CDR3 protein. The sample yields about 840,000 distinct CDR3 sequences, about an eighth seen once. The sample was blood, either unsorted or a sorted T cell fraction (not recorded which). The receptors come from a male donor with ankylosing spondylitis. CDR3s include the opening cysteine and the closing phenylalanine or tryptophan. The order of the fields is CDR3 length, J gene, D gene, V gene, clone size, CDR3 protein, CDR3 DNA. A D gene is named only where the DNA matches it firmly. Size is omitted from some rows. Given values are once, few, many or a class for expanded clones.

CDR3 length: 17
J gene: TRBJ2-2
D gene: TRBD2
V gene: TRBV10-3
clone size: .
CDR3 protein: CATGLAGAQSGSGELFF
CDR3 DNA: TGTGCCACAGGACTAGCGGGGGCTCAGAGTGGATCCGGGGAGCTGTTTTTT

CDR3 length: 14
J gene: TRBJ2-7
D gene: .
V gene: TRBV7-2
clone size: many
CDR3 protein: CASSLSGGPYEQYF
CDR3 DNA: TGTGCCAGCAGCTTAAGCGGCGGGCCCTACGAGCAGTACTTC

CDR3 length: 12
J gene: TRBJ2-1
D gene: TRBD1
V gene: TRBV10-3
clone size: few
CDR3 protein: CASTGGRDEQFF
CDR3 DNA: TGTGCCAGTACAGGGGGCCGGGATGAGCAGTTCTTC

CDR3 length: 15
J gene: TRBJ2-3
D gene: .
V gene: TRBV20-1
clone size: once
CDR3 protein: CSAAGRGMSTDTQYF
CDR3 DNA: TGCAGTGCTGCTGGCCGGGGGATGAGCACAGATACGCAGTATTTT

CDR3 length: 17
J gene: TRBJ2-3
D gene: TRBD2
V gene: TRBV7-2
clone size: few
CDR3 protein: CASSQSRGAGGPYTQYF
CDR3 DNA: TGTGCCAGCAGTCAAAGTCGGGGAGCGGGAGGGCCGTATACGCAGTATTTT

CDR3 length: 14
J gene: TRBJ1-4
D gene: .
V gene: TRBV29-1
clone size: .
CDR3 protein: CSVTTGTWNEKLFF
CDR3 DNA: TGCAGCGTTACCACCGGGACTTGGAATGAAAAACTGTTTTTT

CDR3 length: 14
J gene: TRBJ1-1
D gene: .
V gene: TRBV7-3
clone size: few
CDR3 protein: CASSPQPRGTEAFF
CDR3 DNA: TGTGCCAGCAGCCCTCAACCGCGGGGCACTGAAGCTTTCTTT

CDR3 length: 14
J gene: TRBJ1-3
D gene: TRBD1
V gene: TRBV12-3/TRBV12-4
clone size: .
CDR3 protein: CASRYRGRGNTIYF
CDR3 DNA: TGTGCCAGCAGGTACAGGGGGCGAGGAAACACCATATATTTT

CDR3 length: 15
J gene: TRBJ1-2
D gene: .
V gene: TRBV28
clone size: .
CDR3 protein: CASSPTSQASYGYTF
CDR3 DNA: TGTGCCAGCAGTCCGACATCACAGGCTTCCTATGGCTACACCTTC

CDR3 length: 14
J gene: TRBJ2-2
D gene: .
V gene: TRBV19
clone size: few
CDR3 protein: CASSTTGNTGELFF
CDR3 DNA: TGTGCCAGTAGTACGACAGGGAACACCGGGGAGCTGTTTTTT

CDR3 length: 12
J gene: TRBJ1-1
D gene: .
V gene: TRBV20-1
clone size: .
CDR3 protein: CSALSRAEYAFF
CDR3 DNA: TGCAGTGCTTTAAGCCGCGCCGAGTACGCTTTCTTT

CDR3 length: 12
J gene: TRBJ1-1
D gene: TRBD1
V gene: TRBV12-3/TRBV12-4
clone size: few
CDR3 protein: CASSRGQGRAFF
CDR3 DNA: TGTGCCAGCAGCCGCGGACAGGGTCGGGCTTTCTTT

CDR3 length: 15
J gene: TRBJ2-5
D gene: .
V gene: TRBV2
clone size: .
CDR3 protein: CASSEASKREETQYF
CDR3 DNA: TGTGCCAGCAGTGAAGCGAGTAAGCGGGAAGAGACCCAGTACTTC

CDR3 length: 12
J gene: TRBJ1-1
D gene: .
V gene: TRBV10-3
clone size: .
CDR3 protein: CAIRGRGVEAFF
CDR3 DNA: TGTGCCATCAGGGGTCGGGGAGTAGAAGCTTTCTTT

CDR3 length: 13
J gene: TRBJ1-1
D gene: .
V gene: TRBV4-2
clone size: many
CDR3 protein: CASSQNRVAEAFF
CDR3 DNA: TGTGCCAGCAGCCAGAACAGGGTCGCTGAAGCTTTCTTT

CDR3 length: 16
J gene: TRBJ2-6
D gene: .
V gene: TRBV5-1
clone size: .
CDR3 protein: CASSLGAGSGANVLTF
CDR3 DNA: TGCGCCAGCAGCTTGGGTGCGGGGTCTGGGGCCAACGTCCTGACTTTC

CDR3 length: 15
J gene: TRBJ2-3
D gene: .
V gene: TRBV5-1
clone size: .
CDR3 protein: CASAPTRASTDTQYF
CDR3 DNA: TGCGCCAGCGCACCGACAAGAGCTAGCACAGATACGCAGTATTTT

CDR3 length: 15
J gene: TRBJ2-5
D gene: .
V gene: TRBV7-2
clone size: many
CDR3 protein: CASSLGSGGSRTQYF
CDR3 DNA: TGTGCCAGCAGCTTAGGGTCTGGAGGGTCCCGGACCCAGTACTTC

CDR3 length: 15
J gene: TRBJ2-2
D gene: TRBD1
V gene: TRBV5-1
clone size: few
CDR3 protein: CASSFTTGGTGELFF
CDR3 DNA: TGCGCCAGCAGCTTCACGACAGGGGGCACCGGGGAGCTGTTTTTT

CDR3 length: 14
J gene: TRBJ2-3
D gene: .
V gene: TRBV7-9
clone size: many
CDR3 protein: CASSLWASADTQYF
CDR3 DNA: TGTGCCAGCAGCTTATGGGCTAGCGCAGATACGCAGTATTTT

CDR3 length: 16
J gene: TRBJ2-7
D gene: TRBD1
V gene: TRBV7-2
clone size: .
CDR3 protein: CASSARGGQTFYEQYF
CDR3 DNA: TGTGCCAGCAGCGCACGAGGGGGCCAGACCTTTTACGAGCAGTACTTC

CDR3 length: 15
J gene: TRBJ2-3
D gene: .
V gene: TRBV12-3/TRBV12-4
clone size: few
CDR3 protein: CASSLSNGGTDTQYF
CDR3 DNA: TGTGCCAGCAGTTTATCGAATGGTGGCACAGATACGCAGTATTTT

CDR3 length: 12
J gene: TRBJ2-7
D gene: .
V gene: TRBV20-1
clone size: few
CDR3 protein: CSASQQTGEQYF
CDR3 DNA: TGCAGTGCTAGTCAACAGACTGGCGAGCAGTACTTC

CDR3 length: 11
J gene: TRBJ2-3
D gene: .
V gene: TRBV20-1
clone size: many
CDR3 protein: CSARDLDTQYF
CDR3 DNA: TGCAGTGCTAGAGATCTAGATACGCAGTATTTT

CDR3 length: 14
J gene: TRBJ1-5
D gene: .
V gene: TRBV6-2/TRBV6-3
clone size: .
CDR3 protein: CASSDSTGNQPQHF
CDR3 DNA: TGTGCCAGCAGTGATTCGACAGGCAATCAGCCCCAGCATTTT

CDR3 length: 14
J gene: TRBJ1-1
D gene: .
V gene: TRBV20-1
clone size: many
CDR3 protein: CSARAGNMNTEAFF
CDR3 DNA: TGCAGTGCTAGAGCGGGGAACATGAACACTGAAGCTTTCTTT

CDR3 length: 12
J gene: TRBJ1-2
D gene: .
V gene: TRBV6-5
clone size: .
CDR3 protein: CASSKGVRGYTF
CDR3 DNA: TGTGCCAGCAGTAAGGGGGTACGAGGCTACACCTTC

CDR3 length: 17
J gene: TRBJ2-7
D gene: .
V gene: TRBV5-1
clone size: few
CDR3 protein: CASSLGPRASSSYEQYF
CDR3 DNA: TGCGCCAGCAGCTTGGGTCCCCGGGCCAGCTCCTCCTACGAGCAGTACTTC

CDR3 length: 16
J gene: TRBJ2-3
D gene: TRBD2
V gene: TRBV20-1
clone size: .
CDR3 protein: CSAFPILAGGADTQYF
CDR3 DNA: TGCAGTGCTTTTCCAATACTAGCGGGAGGGGCAGATACGCAGTATTTT

CDR3 length: 17
J gene: TRBJ2-5
D gene: TRBD2
V gene: TRBV6-1
clone size: .
CDR3 protein: CASSPGGRSGSGETQYF
CDR3 DNA: TGTGCCAGCAGTCCCGGTGGCCGTAGCGGGAGCGGTGAGACCCAGTACTTC

CDR3 length: 13
J gene: TRBJ1-1
D gene: TRBD1
V gene: TRBV6-5
clone size: .
CDR3 protein: CASSSRTGTEAFF
CDR3 DNA: TGTGCCAGCAGTTCCCGGACAGGCACTGAAGCTTTCTTT

CDR3 length: 15
J gene: TRBJ2-6
D gene: .
V gene: TRBV27
clone size: .
CDR3 protein: CASSLLGGGANVLTF
CDR3 DNA: TGTGCCAGCAGTTTATTAGGCGGTGGGGCCAACGTCCTGACTTTC

CDR3 length: 14
J gene: TRBJ1-1
D gene: .
V gene: TRBV5-1
clone size: .
CDR3 protein: CASSPRGGSAEAFF
CDR3 DNA: TGCGCCAGCAGCCCCCGGGGGGGGAGTGCTGAAGCTTTCTTT

CDR3 length: 15
J gene: TRBJ2-2
D gene: TRBD1
V gene: TRBV3-1
clone size: many
CDR3 protein: CASSRGDRVTGELFF
CDR3 DNA: TGTGCCAGCAGCCGTGGGGACAGGGTCACCGGGGAGCTGTTTTTT

CDR3 length: 16
J gene: TRBJ2-1
D gene: .
V gene: TRBV12-3/TRBV12-4
clone size: .
CDR3 protein: CASSPVGGLTYNEQFF
CDR3 DNA: TGTGCCAGCAGCCCTGTCGGCGGTCTAACCTACAATGAGCAGTTCTTC

CDR3 length: 15
J gene: TRBJ1-1
D gene: .
V gene: TRBV7-9
clone size: few
CDR3 protein: CASSQRLVGSTEAFF
CDR3 DNA: TGTGCCAGCAGCCAACGCCTAGTGGGGAGCACTGAAGCTTTCTTT

CDR3 length: 13
J gene: TRBJ1-1
D gene: .
V gene: TRBV6-6
clone size: many
CDR3 protein: CASSSDSYTEAFF
CDR3 DNA: TGTGCCAGCAGCTCCGACAGTTACACTGAAGCTTTCTTT

CDR3 length: 16
J gene: TRBJ2-1
D gene: TRBD2
V gene: TRBV10-1
clone size: few
CDR3 protein: CASSSGRGGSYNEQFF
CDR3 DNA: TGCGCCAGTTCTAGCGGGAGAGGGGGCTCCTACAATGAGCAGTTCTTC

CDR3 length: 16
J gene: TRBJ2-2
D gene: TRBD2
V gene: TRBV28
clone size: .
CDR3 protein: CAGGLAGAVNTGELFF
CDR3 DNA: TGTGCCGGGGGACTAGCGGGAGCCGTGAACACCGGGGAGCTGTTTTTT

CDR3 length: 16
J gene: TRBJ2-1
D gene: TRBD2
V gene: TRBV4-3
clone size: .
CDR3 protein: CASSQVPMGGANEQFF
CDR3 DNA: TGCGCCAGCAGCCAAGTACCTATGGGAGGGGCGAATGAGCAGTTCTTC

CDR3 length: 18
J gene: TRBJ1-4
D gene: TRBD1
V gene: TRBV4-2
clone size: few
CDR3 protein: CASSQDIERDRLRQKLFF
CDR3 DNA: TGTGCCAGCAGCCAAGATATCGAAAGGGACAGGCTTAGGCAAAAACTGTTTTTT

CDR3 length: 13
J gene: TRBJ1-1
D gene: .
V gene: TRBV20-1
clone size: many
CDR3 protein: CSARDRRGTEAFF
CDR3 DNA: TGCAGTGCTAGAGATCGTCGGGGCACTGAAGCTTTCTTT

CDR3 length: 18
J gene: TRBJ2-1
D gene: TRBD2
V gene: TRBV27
clone size: few
CDR3 protein: CASSSHRLAGDTYNEQFF
CDR3 DNA: TGTGCCAGCAGTTCCCATCGACTAGCGGGGGATACCTACAATGAGCAGTTCTTC

CDR3 length: 15
J gene: TRBJ1-1
D gene: .
V gene: TRBV9
clone size: .
CDR3 protein: CASSVEGTGDTEAFF
CDR3 DNA: TGTGCCAGCAGCGTAGAAGGGACGGGAGACACTGAAGCTTTCTTT

CDR3 length: 19
J gene: TRBJ2-1
D gene: TRBD2
V gene: TRBV11-2
clone size: few
CDR3 protein: CASTPYSGGAAARANEQFF
CDR3 DNA: TGTGCCAGCACCCCTTATTCGGGGGGGGCAGCTGCGCGCGCGAATGAGCAGTTCTTC

CDR3 length: 13
J gene: TRBJ2-6
D gene: .
V gene: TRBV29-1
clone size: many
CDR3 protein: CSVRVSGANVLTF
CDR3 DNA: TGCAGCGTTCGGGTCTCTGGGGCCAACGTCCTGACTTTC

CDR3 length: 16
J gene: TRBJ2-3
D gene: .
V gene: TRBV6-2/TRBV6-3
clone size: .
CDR3 protein: CASSYSRRQSPDTQYF
CDR3 DNA: TGTGCCAGCAGTTACTCCCGCCGACAGTCGCCAGATACGCAGTATTTT

CDR3 length: 14
J gene: TRBJ1-3
D gene: .
V gene: TRBV7-2
clone size: .
CDR3 protein: CASSGGGFGNTIYF
CDR3 DNA: TGTGCCAGCAGCGGTGGAGGGTTTGGAAACACCATATATTTT

CDR3 length: 15
J gene: TRBJ2-7
D gene: .
V gene: TRBV6-1
clone size: many
CDR3 protein: CASSPFGGGSYEQYF
CDR3 DNA: TGTGCCAGCAGTCCATTTGGGGGTGGCTCCTACGAGCAGTACTTC

CDR3 length: 16
J gene: TRBJ2-1
D gene: TRBD1
V gene: TRBV7-2
clone size: many
CDR3 protein: CASSLATGVPYNEQFF
CDR3 DNA: TGTGCCAGCAGCTTAGCTACAGGGGTTCCCTACAATGAGCAGTTCTTC

CDR3 length: 13
J gene: TRBJ1-1
D gene: .
V gene: TRBV28
clone size: .
CDR3 protein: CASSLFQYTEAFF
CDR3 DNA: TGTGCCAGCAGTTTATTTCAGTACACTGAAGCTTTCTTT